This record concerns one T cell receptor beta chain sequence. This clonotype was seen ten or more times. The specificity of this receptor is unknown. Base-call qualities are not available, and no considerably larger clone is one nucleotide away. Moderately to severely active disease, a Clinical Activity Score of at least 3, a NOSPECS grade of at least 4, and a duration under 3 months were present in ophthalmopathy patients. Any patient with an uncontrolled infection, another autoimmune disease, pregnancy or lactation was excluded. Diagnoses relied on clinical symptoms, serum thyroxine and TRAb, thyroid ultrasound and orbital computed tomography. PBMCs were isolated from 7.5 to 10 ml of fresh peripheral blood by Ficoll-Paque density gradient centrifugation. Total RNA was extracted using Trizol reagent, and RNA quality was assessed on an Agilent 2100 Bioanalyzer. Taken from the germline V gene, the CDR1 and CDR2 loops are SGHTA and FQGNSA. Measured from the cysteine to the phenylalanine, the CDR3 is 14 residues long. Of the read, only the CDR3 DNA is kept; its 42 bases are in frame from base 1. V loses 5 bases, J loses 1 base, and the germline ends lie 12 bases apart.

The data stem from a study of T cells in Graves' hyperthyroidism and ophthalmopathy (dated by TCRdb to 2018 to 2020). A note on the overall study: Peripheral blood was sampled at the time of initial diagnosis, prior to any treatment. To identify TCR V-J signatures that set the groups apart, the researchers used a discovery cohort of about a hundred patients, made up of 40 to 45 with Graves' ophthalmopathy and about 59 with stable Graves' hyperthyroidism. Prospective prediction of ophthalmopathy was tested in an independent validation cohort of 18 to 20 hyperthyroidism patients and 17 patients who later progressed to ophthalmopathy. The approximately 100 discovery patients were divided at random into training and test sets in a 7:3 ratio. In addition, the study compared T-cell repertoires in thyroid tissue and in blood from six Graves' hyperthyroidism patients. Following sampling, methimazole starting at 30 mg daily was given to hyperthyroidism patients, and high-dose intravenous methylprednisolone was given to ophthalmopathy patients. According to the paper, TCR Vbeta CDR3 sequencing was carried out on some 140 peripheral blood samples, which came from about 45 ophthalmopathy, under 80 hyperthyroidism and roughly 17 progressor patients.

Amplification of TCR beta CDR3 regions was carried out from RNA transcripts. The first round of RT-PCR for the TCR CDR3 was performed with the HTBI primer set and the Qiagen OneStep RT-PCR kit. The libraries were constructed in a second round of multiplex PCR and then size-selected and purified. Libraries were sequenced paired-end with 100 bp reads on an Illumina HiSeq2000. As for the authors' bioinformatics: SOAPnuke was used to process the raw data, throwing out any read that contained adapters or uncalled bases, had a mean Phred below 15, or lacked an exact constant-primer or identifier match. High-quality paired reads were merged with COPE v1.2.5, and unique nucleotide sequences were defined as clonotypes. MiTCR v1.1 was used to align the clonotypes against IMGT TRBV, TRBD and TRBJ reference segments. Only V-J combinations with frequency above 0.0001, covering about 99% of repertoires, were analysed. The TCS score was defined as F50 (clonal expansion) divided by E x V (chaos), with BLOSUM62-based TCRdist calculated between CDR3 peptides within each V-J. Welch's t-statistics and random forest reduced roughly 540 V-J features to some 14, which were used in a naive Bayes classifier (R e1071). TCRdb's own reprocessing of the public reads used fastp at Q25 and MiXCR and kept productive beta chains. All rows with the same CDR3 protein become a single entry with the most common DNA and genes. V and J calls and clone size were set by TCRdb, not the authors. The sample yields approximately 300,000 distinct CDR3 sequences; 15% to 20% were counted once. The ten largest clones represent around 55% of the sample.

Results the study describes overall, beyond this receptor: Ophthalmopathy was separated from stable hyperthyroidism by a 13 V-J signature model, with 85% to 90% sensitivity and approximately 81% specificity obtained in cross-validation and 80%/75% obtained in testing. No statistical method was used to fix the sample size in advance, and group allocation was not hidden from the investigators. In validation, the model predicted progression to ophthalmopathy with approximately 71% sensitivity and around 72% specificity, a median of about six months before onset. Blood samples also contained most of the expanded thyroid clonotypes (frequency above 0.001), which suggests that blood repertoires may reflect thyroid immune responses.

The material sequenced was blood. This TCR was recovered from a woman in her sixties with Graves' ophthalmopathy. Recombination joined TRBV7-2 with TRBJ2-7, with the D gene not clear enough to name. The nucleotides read TGTGCCAGCAGCGTATTTGGCTTTTCCTACGAGCAGTACTTC. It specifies CASSVFGFSYEQYF. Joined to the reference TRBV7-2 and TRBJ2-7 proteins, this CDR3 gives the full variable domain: GAGVSQSPSNKVTEKGKDVELRCDPISGHTALYWYRQSLGQGLEFLIYFQGNSAPDKSGLPSDRFSAERTGGSVSTLTIQRTQQEDSAVYLCASSVFGFSYEQYFGPGTRLTVT.